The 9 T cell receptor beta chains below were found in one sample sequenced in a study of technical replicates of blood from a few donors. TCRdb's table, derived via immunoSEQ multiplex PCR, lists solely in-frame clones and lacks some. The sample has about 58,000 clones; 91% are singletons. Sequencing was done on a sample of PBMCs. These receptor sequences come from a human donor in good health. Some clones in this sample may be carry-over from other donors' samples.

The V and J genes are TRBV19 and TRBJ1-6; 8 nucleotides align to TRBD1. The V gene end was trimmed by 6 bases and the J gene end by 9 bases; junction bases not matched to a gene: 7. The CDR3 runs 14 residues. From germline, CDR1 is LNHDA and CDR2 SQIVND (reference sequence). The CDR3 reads CASSRGRLGSPLHF. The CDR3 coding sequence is TGTGCCAGTAGCAGGGGGCGATTAGGTTCACCCCTCCACTTT.

CDR3: CASSSADRVQGYTF. The CDR3, as DNA: TGTGCCAGCAGCTCCGCGGACAGGGTCCAGGGCTACACCTTC. The chain joins TRBV7-6 to TRBJ1-2; 8 bases are shared with TRBD1. The J segment lost 8 bases and the V segment lost 4 bases, leaving 9 bases of the junction unmatched. This CDR3 is built from 14 residues. Per the germline V gene, CDR1 is SGHVS and CDR2 is FNYEAQ.

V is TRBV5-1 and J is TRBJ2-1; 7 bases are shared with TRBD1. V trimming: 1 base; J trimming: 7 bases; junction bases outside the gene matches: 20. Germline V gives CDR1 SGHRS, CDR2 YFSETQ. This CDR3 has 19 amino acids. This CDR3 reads CASSLIATGQAALGNEQFF. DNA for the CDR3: TGCGCCAGCAGCTTGATAGCGACAGGACAGGCTGCTCTAGGGAATGAGCAGTTCTTC.

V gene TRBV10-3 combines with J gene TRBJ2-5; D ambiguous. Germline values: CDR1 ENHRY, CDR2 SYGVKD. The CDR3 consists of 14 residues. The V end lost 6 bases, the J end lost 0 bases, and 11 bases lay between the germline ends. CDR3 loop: CAISPLGYQETQYF. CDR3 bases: TGTGCCATCAGCCCGCTGGGCTACCAAGAGACCCAGTACTTC.

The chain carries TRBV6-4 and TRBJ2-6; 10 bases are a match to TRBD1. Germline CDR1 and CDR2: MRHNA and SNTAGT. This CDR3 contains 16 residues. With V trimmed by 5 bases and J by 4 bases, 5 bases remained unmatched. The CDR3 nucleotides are TGTGCCAGCAGTACGGGACAGGGGCCCGGGGCCAACGTCCTGACTTTC. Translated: CASSTGQGPGANVLTF.

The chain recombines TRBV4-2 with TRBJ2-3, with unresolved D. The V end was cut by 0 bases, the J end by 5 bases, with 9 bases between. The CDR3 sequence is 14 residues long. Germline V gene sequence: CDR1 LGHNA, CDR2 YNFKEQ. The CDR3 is CASSQDPERDTQYF. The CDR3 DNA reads TGTGCCAGCAGCCAAGATCCAGAAAGAGATACGCAGTATTTT.

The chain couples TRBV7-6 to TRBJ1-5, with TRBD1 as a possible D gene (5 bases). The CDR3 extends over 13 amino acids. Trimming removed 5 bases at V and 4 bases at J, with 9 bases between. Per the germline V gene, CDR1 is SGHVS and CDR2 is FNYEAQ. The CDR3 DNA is TGTGCCAGCAGCCCTCGACAGAATCAGCCCCAGCATTTT. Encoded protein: CASSPRQNQPQHF.

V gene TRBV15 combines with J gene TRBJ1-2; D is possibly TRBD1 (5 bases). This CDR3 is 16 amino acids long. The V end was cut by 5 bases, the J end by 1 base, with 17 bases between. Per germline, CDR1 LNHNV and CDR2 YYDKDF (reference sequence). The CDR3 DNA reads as TGTGCCACCAGCCGTTCCGGGGGAACCTTTAACTATGGCTACACCTTC. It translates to CATSRSGGTFNYGYTF. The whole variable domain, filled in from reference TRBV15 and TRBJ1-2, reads DAMVIQNPRYQVTQFGKPVTLSCSQTLNHNVMYWYQQKSSQAPKLLFHYYDKDFNNEADTPDNFQSRRPNTSFCFLDIRSPGLGDTAMYLCATSRSGGTFNYGYTFGSGTRLTVV.

CDR3 DNA: TGTGCCAGCAGCTTAGAAGCAGGAACCTACGAGCAGTACTTC. Translating it yields CASSLEAGTYEQYF. The rearrangement joins TRBV7-6 to TRBJ2-7; no reliable D call. Per the germline V gene, CDR1 is SGHVS and CDR2 is FNYEAQ. V was pared by 1 base and J by 2 bases, with 9 bases between. CDR3 length: 14 residues.